The clone carrying this TCR beta chain appeared a few times. Antigen specificity is unknown. The record originates from a study of T-cell reconstitution after alpha-beta-depleted transplantation in children. Study-wide results and limits: T-cell counts and diversity were attributed mostly to newly produced T cells one year after transplant.

The CDR3 sequence is 14 residues long. CDR1 is MGHDK and CDR2 is SYGVNS in the germline V gene. The V segment lost 11 bases and the J segment 5 bases; nucleotides outside the gene matches: 8. Unique molecular identifiers were incorporated during preparation of the TCRbeta library. TCRdb passed the PCR reads through MiXCR, listing each CDR3 protein once. The sample records 500,000 to 750,000 distinct CDR3 sequences, 13% being singletons. This sequence originates from a male patient between 5 and 17 years old who had a stem cell transplant for acute myeloid leukemia, so the T cells may come from the graft donor. The V call is TRBV25-1, the J call TRBJ2-2; TRBD1 aligns across 10 bases. The sequencing used PBMCs, mostly from graft donor cells, collected 360 days after TCRalphabeta/CD19-depleted stem cell transplant. CDR3 bases: TGTGCCTCCGGGACAGGGGCTTTGACCGGGGAGCTGTTTTTT. It yields the protein CASGTGALTGELFF.